This entry lists 8 T cell receptor beta chains sequenced from one sample in a study of T cells in Graves' hyperthyroidism and ophthalmopathy. Regions amplified from RNA transcripts were the TCR beta CDR3 regions. The TCR CDR3 was amplified in a first-round RT-PCR using the HTBI primer set. A single record per CDR3 protein comes from TCRdb applying MiXCR to the multiplex PCR reads. The top ten clones hold under 35% of a sample with 270,000 or so distinct CDR3 sequences, about 16% of them seen once. Specimen: blood. The receptors were gathered from a woman between 45 and 60 years old with Graves' hyperthyroidism that later progressed to Graves' ophthalmopathy.

This clonotype was observed many times. V and J are TRBV20-1 and TRBJ2-5; 7 positions match TRBD1. Germline V gene data show CDR1 as DFQATT and CDR2 as SNEGSKA (reference sequence). This CDR3 has 12 amino acids. V shed 3 bases and J 2 bases; nucleotides not matched to a gene: 0. The CDR3: CSASRGQETQYF. Here the CDR3 DNA reads TGCAGTGCTAGCAGGGGGCAAGAGACCCAGTACTTC.

This clonotype was found many times. CDR3 region: CASSSLSGQTYNEQFF. In DNA form, the CDR3 reads TGCGCCAGCAGCTCCCTTTCTGGACAGACCTACAATGAGCAGTTCTTC. The chain uses TRBV5-1 and TRBJ2-1, with D possibly being TRBD1 (6 bases). Trimming left V 3 bases short and J 2 bases short, with 15 bases between. Germline loops: CDR1 SGHRS, CDR2 YFSETQ. This CDR3 is 16 amino acids long. Full variable domain (outside the CDR3, taken from reference TRBV5-1 and TRBJ2-1): KAGVTQTPRYLIKTRGQQVTLSCSPISGHRSVSWYQQTPGQGLQFLFEYFSETQRNKGNFPGRFSGRQFSNSRSEMNVSTLELGDSALYLCASSSLSGQTYNEQFFGPGTRLTVL.

This clonotype was recorded many times. The rearrangement uses TRBV30 and TRBJ1-4, with TRBD1 identical over 11 bases. With V trimmed by 3 bases and J by 7 bases, 7 bases remained unmatched. The CDR3 is 15 residues long. Germline V CDR1 and CDR2: GTSNPN, SVGIG (reference sequence). The CDR3 nucleotides read TGTGCCTGGAGGGATCCGGGACAGGGGGGTGAAAAACTGTTTTTT. This gives the protein CAWRDPGQGGEKLFF.

This clonotype came up many times. The chain employs TRBV29-1 and TRBJ2-7; TRBD1 matches 8 bases. CDR1 SQVTM and CDR2 ANQGSEA come from the germline V gene. Germline trimming cut 5 bases from V and 2 bases from J; bases unmatched to any gene: 5. The CDR3 length is 13 residues. CDR3 sequence: CSVLVQGAYEQYF. The CDR3 bases are TGCAGCGTTCTCGTACAGGGGGCCTACGAGCAGTACTTC.

This clonotype was seen at least ten times. V gene TRBV3-1 combines with J gene TRBJ1-1; the D is unclear. The germline V gene encodes CDR1 LGHDT and CDR2 YNNKEL (reference sequence). Trimming stripped 1 base from V and 1 base from J, with 10 bases between. This CDR3 contains 15 residues. The CDR3 DNA is TGTGCCAGCAGCCAAGGTCCACAGCAGAACACTGAAGCTTTCTTT. Translation gives CASSQGPQQNTEAFF.

This clonotype was detected many times. This chain connects TRBV20-1 to TRBJ2-1; no definite D call. With 1 base removed from V and 0 bases from J, the gap between germline ends came to 4 bases. This CDR3 is built from 13 residues. The germline V gene encodes CDR1 DFQATT and CDR2 SNEGSKA (reference sequence). CDR3 sequence (DNA): TGCAGTGCTAGAGGGGACTCCTACAATGAGCAGTTCTTC. Protein product: CSARGDSYNEQFF.

Ten or more counts support this clonotype. CDR3 loop: CASSELQAVGSTEAFF. The CDR3 nucleotides are TGTGCCAGCAGTGAACTTCAAGCGGTGGGGAGCACTGAAGCTTTCTTT. This rearrangement joins TRBV6-1 to TRBJ1-1; D not certain. V was shortened by 2 bases and J by 4 bases, with 17 bases between the two germline ends. The CDR3 length is 16 residues. Germline V gives CDR1 MNHNS, CDR2 SASEGT.

This clonotype has ten or more counts. This chain uses TRBV20-1 with TRBJ2-7, with a weak D call TRBD1 (6 bases). V was clipped by 3 bases and J by 4 bases, with 19 bases between them. This CDR3 contains 15 residues. Germline V CDR1 and CDR2: DFQATT, SNEGSKA (reference sequence). The CDR3 nucleotides are TGCAGTGCTAGGATCGTAGGGCAGGGGTGGTACGAGCAGTACTTC. Translating it yields CSARIVGQGWYEQYF.